This TCR beta chain was identified during a study of monozygotic twins with inflammatory bowel disease. There were approximately 3,600 ng of total RNA used for each TCR library. A template switching step added UMIs, each with a 6-nucleotide sample barcode. After re-calling the 5' RACE reads, TCRdb lists one entry per CDR3 protein, DNA absent. The specimen's table records over 130,000 distinct CDR3 sequences. About this clonotype itself: What it binds is unknown.

Phlebotomy per donor yielded a single 2.5 ml blood sample. Germline lookup yields CDR1 SEHNR and CDR2 FQNEAQ (reference sequence). The CDR3 is 16 amino acids. General study results and limits: IBD patients exhibited fewer clonotypes shared with other individuals than healthy twins, particularly with disease activity.

The receptor's source is a human donor with ulcerative colitis or Crohn's disease, or a healthy co-twin of an affected twin (not recorded which). The sequenced sample consisted of blood. This chain uses TRBV7-9 with TRBJ1-2; TCRdb outputs TRBD1, but without DNA this stays unchecked. The CDR3: CASSLEQGANNYGYTF.